This T cell receptor beta chain comes out of a study of blood T cell repertoires in COVID-19. Study-wide context: Samples came from the United States, Italy and Spain, spanning acute and convalescent COVID-19.

CDR3 length: 12 residues. V was trimmed by 1 base and J by 5 bases, leaving 5 bases between them. The germline V gene has CDR1 LGHDT and CDR2 YNNKEL (reference sequence). This table comes from immunoSEQ multiplex PCR, and its TCRdb copy is limited to in-frame clones, with some not included. This sample has 150,000 to 200,000 clones, with roughly 85% found just once. Sequenced material: peripheral blood. The TCR originated in a woman aged 45-65 years with COVID-19, enrolled during active disease. This chain uses TRBV3-1 (or the pseudogene TRBV3-2) with TRBJ1-1; no firm D call. The DNA of the CDR3 is TGTGCCAGCAGCCAAGGTATGACTGAAGCTTTCTTT. Protein sequence: CASSQGMTEAFF.